The source of this T cell receptor beta chain is a study of regulatory T cells in long-lasting Graves disease. The time point is: newly diagnosed GD, antithyroid drugs for less than 3 months. Researchers made the TCR library from RNA that was extracted from PBMCs. The V end lost 6 bases, the J end lost 4 bases, and 25 bases lay between the germline ends. The CDR3 runs to 17 residues. Germline CDR1 reads DFQATT; CDR2 reads SNEGSKA (reference sequence). The study's findings and limits: Newly diagnosed disease favored TRBV20-1 and TRBJ2-1 over persistent disease. Patients whose Graves' disease persisted exhibited lower TCR diversity than those newly diagnosed.

This clonotype was seen ten or more times. Its target is not known. Libraries of TCR beta came from iRepertoire HTBI primers plus Arm-PCR of CDR3 regions. From the multiplex PCR reads, TCRdb called clonotypes with MiXCR, one entry per CDR3 protein. Of 530,000 or so distinct CDR3 sequences in the sample, more than 15% were seen once. This same sample was also part of a study on T cells in Graves' hyperthyroidism and ophthalmopathy. Per that study: Researchers ran a first-round RT-PCR on the TCR CDR3 using the HTBI primer set.

The genes are TRBV20-1 and TRBJ1-5; D gene ambiguous. The sample consisted of peripheral blood mononuclear cells (PBMCs), taken at new diagnosis, from a patient treated with antithyroid drugs. The origin of this receptor is a man between 18 and 35 years old with Graves disease. The CDR3 reads CSAMDGSQRKFNQPQHF. The DNA for the CDR3 is TGCAGTGCCATGGACGGGAGCCAAAGAAAGTTTAATCAGCCCCAGCATTTT.